The 4 T cell receptor beta chains below come from one sample, sequenced in a study of blood T cell repertoires in COVID-19 (dated by TCRdb to the early 2020s). Receptors were amplified or captured by the immunoSEQ multiplex PCR assay. TCRdb mirrors the immuneACCESS table, restricted to in-frame sequences. Some clones are absent from its copies; in checked studies, under half trace to an unresolved V gene, and the reason for the others is unknown. This sample has around 310,000 clones in its table, and around nine tenths of those were observed once. The ten top clones hold 3.5% to 4.5% of the sample. Sequencing was performed on peripheral blood. Receptor source: a woman aged 45-65 years with active or convalescent COVID-19.

The rearrangement links TRBV28 to TRBJ1-3; possibly TRBD1 for D (5 bases). The CDR3 totals 15 residues. The germline CDR1 and CDR2 sequences are MDHEN and SYDVKM. V lost 3 bases to trimming and J lost 8 bases, with 17 bases between them. The CDR3 DNA reads TGTGCCAGCAGTTTCTTTCGGGGGAAGTTGGACACCATATATTTT. This translates into CASSFFRGKLDTIYF. The entire variable domain, with the rest obtained from reference TRBV28 and TRBJ1-3, is as follows: DVKVTQSSRYLVKRTGEKVFLECVQDMDHENMFWYRQDPGLGLRLIYFSYDVKMKEKGDIPEGYSVSREKKERFSLILESASTNQTSMYLCASSFFRGKLDTIYFGEGSWLTVV.

The chain links TRBV7-8 to TRBJ1-4, with TRBD1 matching over 10 bases. The CDR3 totals 19 residues. With V trimmed by 1 base and J by 7 bases, 15 bases remained unmatched. Per the germline V gene, CDR1 is SGHVS and CDR2 is FQNEAQ. In nucleotides, the CDR3 is TGTGCCAGCAGCTTAGGACGTCCCGGGACAGGGGAGGTTGGTGAAAAACTGTTTTTT. As protein: CASSLGRPGTGEVGEKLFF.

The CDR3 reads CAWSPGPVSNQPQHF. As DNA, the CDR3 is TGTGCCTGGAGTCCCGGTCCTGTGAGCAATCAGCCCCAGCATTTT. V is TRBV30 and J is TRBJ1-5; no firm D call. The CDR3 is 15 residues long. The V end lost 2 bases, the J end lost 1 base, and 12 bases lay between the germline ends. CDR1 and CDR2 (germline): GTSNPN, SVGIG (reference sequence).

The chain couples TRBV20-1 to TRBJ2-7, with D hard to call. Germline assignment: CDR1 DFQATT and CDR2 SNEGSKA (reference sequence). With 3 bases removed from V and 2 bases from J, the gap between germline ends came to 14 bases. CDR3 size: 14 residues. Here the CDR3 reads CSASIGSVAYEQYF. CDR3 coding DNA: TGCAGTGCTAGTATCGGCAGCGTGGCCTACGAGCAGTACTTC.